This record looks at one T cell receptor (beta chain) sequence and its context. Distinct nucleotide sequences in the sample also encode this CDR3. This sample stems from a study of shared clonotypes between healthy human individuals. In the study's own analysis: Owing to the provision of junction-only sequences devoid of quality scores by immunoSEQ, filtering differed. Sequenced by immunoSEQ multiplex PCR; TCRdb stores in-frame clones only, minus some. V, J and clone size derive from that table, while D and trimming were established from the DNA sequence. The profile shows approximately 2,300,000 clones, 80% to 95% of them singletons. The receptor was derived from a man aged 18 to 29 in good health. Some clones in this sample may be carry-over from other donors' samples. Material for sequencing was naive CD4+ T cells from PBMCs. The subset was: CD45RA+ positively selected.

CDR3 amino acids: CASSLSQNTGELFF. As DNA, the CDR3 is TGTGCCAGCAGTTTGTCCCAAAACACCGGGGAGCTGTTTTTT. This chain joins TRBV28 and TRBJ2-2; no clear D gene. Trimming took 3 bases from V and 2 from J, leaving 7 bases between them. The CDR3 sequence is 14 residues long. Germline V CDR1 and CDR2: MDHEN, SYDVKM.